This section outlines one T cell receptor (beta chain) sequence together with its context. What it recognizes is unknown. This entry is derived from a study of T cells after yellow fever vaccination. Study-wide context: The authors prepared low-cell-number fractions using SMART-Seq v4 Ultra Low Input.

Whole-study results and caveats: Only a minor proportion of clonotypes was detected across both CD4 and CD8 compartments. Post-booster repertoires again held most primary-vaccination clones (just under 97% CD4, 80% to 90% CD8).

By 5'RACE template switching, TCR cDNA was produced, with a universal primer site and UMIs added in the process. TCRdb re-called the 5' RACE reads with MiXCR, one entry per CDR3 protein. The repertoire has some 400,000 distinct CDR3 sequences, roughly a sixth of them found once; the top ten carry roughly a sixth. CDR3 size: 14 residues. Germline CDR1 reads SGDLS; CDR2 reads YYNGEE. Germline trimming cut 0 bases from V and 6 bases from J; bases unmatched to any gene: 1. The chain uses TRBV9 and TRBJ2-1; 9 bases align to TRBD2. Material: PBMCs, obtained before the yellow fever booster vaccination. This TCR was recovered from a man aged 18 to 30 who received the YFV17D yellow fever vaccine. This CDR3 reads CASSVGGGANEQFF. For the CDR3, the DNA is TGTGCCAGCAGCGTAGGCGGGGGGGCCAATGAGCAGTTCTTC.